Reported below is one T cell receptor beta chain. Its antigen remains unidentified. This record belongs to a study of T cells after yellow fever vaccination. Overall study results and limits: Reappearance after the booster was observed for most primary-vaccination clones (roughly 96% CD4, roughly 90% CD8). Few clonotypes appeared in both CD4 and CD8 compartments.

Each CDR3 protein gets one entry after TCRdb re-called the 5' RACE reads with MiXCR. The sample has 170,000 or so distinct CDR3 sequences, about 6% seen once. J gave up 4 bases and V 1 base, and 3 bases lay outside the gene matches. This CDR3 has 15 amino acids. The TCR comes from a man in his late teens or twenties who received the YFV17D yellow fever vaccine. The V call is TRBV12-3 or TRBV12-4, the J call TRBJ1-2, with 10 bases identical to TRBD1. The specimen was CD4+ T cells sorted from PBMCs, collected on the day of the first yellow fever vaccination. CDR3 sequence reads: CASSLGDRGPYGYTF. The CDR3 DNA is TGTGCCAGCAGTTTAGGGGACAGGGGCCCCTATGGCTACACCTTC.